This T cell receptor beta chain was obtained from a study of OX40 agonist ivuxolimab in advanced cancers. As for the study more broadly: The costimulatory receptor OX40 (CD134) was targeted by ivuxolimab, a fully human IgG2 agonistic monoclonal antibody. Intravenous ivuxolimab was administered to patients every 2 weeks at six dose levels: 0.01, 0.1, 0.3, 1.5, 3 and 10 mg/kg. Of the approximately 50 dose-escalation patients, hepatocellular carcinoma was present in roughly 19, melanoma in approximately 15, renal cell carcinoma in 9 and head and neck cancer in 9. In the dose-escalation cohort, 70% to 85% of patients were male, and the mean age was 60 years with a range of roughly 20 to 79. Prior anti-PD-1, anti-PD-L1 or anti-CTLA-4 therapy was permitted, and approximately 40% of dose-escalation patients had received checkpoint inhibitors. Three dose-escalation patients achieved partial responses, one with hepatocellular carcinoma and two with cutaneous melanoma. Peripheral TCRbeta sequencing was intended to test whether TCR sequence diversity was altered and clonal T-cell expansion was caused by ivuxolimab. The paper describes the monotherapy dose-escalation part (N of about 50 patients) of the phase I trial of ivuxolimab.

Patients with a history of autoimmune disease or receiving systemic immunosuppression were excluded from the trial. Peripheral blood for TCR sequencing was collected from all dose cohorts at baseline, on cycle 4 day 1, and on cycle 7 day 1. The samples were taken from a phase I, first-in-human, multicenter, open-label dose-escalation trial of ivuxolimab. Adults with locally advanced or metastatic head and neck squamous cell, hepatocellular, melanoma or renal cell carcinoma were enrolled in the trial. Before TCR sequencing, CD4+ T cells and CD8+ T cells were sorted from peripheral blood as separate populations. Concerning this clone itself: The antigen it binds to is not known. No per-base quality is available; no much larger clone lies one base away.

Based on the germline V gene, the CDR1 and CDR2 sequences are SGHTA and FQGNSA. Including cysteine and phenylalanine, the CDR3 has 12 amino acids. Only CDR3 DNA is held: 36 bases, read in frame from base 1. The V and J ends are trimmed by 5 bases and 5 bases, leaving 9 bases between them. What the work shows at the level of the full study, not this receptor alone: In partial responders in the 0.1-3.0 mg/kg groups, normalized peripheral clonal expansion was found to be among the lowest, especially among CD8+ T cells. Low levels of normalized T-cell clonal expansion were also shown by some nonresponding patients. After ivuxolimab, more expanded clones were found on average in CD8+ T cells than in CD4+ T cells. The antigen specificity of the clonally expanded peripheral T cells was not determined. At doses of 0.1 to 3.0 mg/kg, clonal expansion of both CD4+ and CD8+ T cells in blood was seen between baseline and week 6.

Genomic DNA was extracted from sorted cells for sequencing of the TCRbeta CDR3 region. The immunoSEQ Assay was used for sequencing of TCRbeta CDR3 regions. TCRdb holds this immuneACCESS table with in-frame rearrangements only. Some clones are missing; in checked studies, unresolved V genes explain under half, and the rest has no known cause. This sample holds about 70,000 clones; 70% to 90% were observed only once. The leading ten clones occupy approximately 8% of the sample. This TCR was recovered from an adult with an advanced solid tumor such as melanoma, head and neck, liver or kidney cancer. The receptor chain draws on TRBV7-2 and TRBJ2-5; confidence is insufficient to name the D gene. The sequenced sample was CD4+ or CD8+ T cells sorted from blood, obtained in a trial of the OX40 agonist ivuxolimab. The encoded CDR3 is CASSSGGETQYF. The bases are TGTGCCAGCAGCAGTGGCGGCGAGACCCAGTACTTC.